This TCR beta chain was found in a study of Ad26.COV2.S vaccination and SARS-CoV-2 variants. Whole-study results and caveats: In vaccinated individuals, spike-specific CD8+ and CD4+ T cell responses reportedly displayed substantial breadth.

Germline V gene lookup returns CDR1 SGHKS and CDR2 YYEKEE (reference sequence). Between the trimmed V and J ends, which lost 0 bases and 9 bases, there was a span of 10 bases. There are 13 residues in the CDR3. Of note for this clone: Its antigen remains unknown.

Produced via immunoSEQ multiplex PCR; TCRdb's table is partial and in-frame only. The sample carries approximately 300,000 clones, around four fifths recorded once. Treatment: 15 to 20 received Ad26.COV2.S at low or high dose, single or two shots; about 5 received placebo; per-sample allocation not given. At day 63 after the first vaccine or placebo injection, samples were drawn. This sequence joins TRBV5-5 and TRBJ1-5; D unresolved. Sequenced material: peripheral blood, taken in a trial of Ad26.COV2.S vaccine versus placebo. The TCR was taken from a person between 18 and 59 years old who received the Ad26.COV2.S COVID-19 vaccine or a placebo. The CDR3 nucleotides read TGTGCCAGCAGCTTGGAAGGGCCTTCGCCCCAGCATTTT. Its translation is CASSLEGPSPQHF. The whole variable domain, filled in from reference TRBV5-5 and TRBJ1-5, reads DAGVTQSPTHLIKTRGQQVTLRCSPISGHKSVSWYQQVLGQGPQFIFQYYEKEERGRGNFPDRFSARQFPNYSSELNVNALLLGDSALYLCASSLEGPSPQHFGDGTRLSIL.